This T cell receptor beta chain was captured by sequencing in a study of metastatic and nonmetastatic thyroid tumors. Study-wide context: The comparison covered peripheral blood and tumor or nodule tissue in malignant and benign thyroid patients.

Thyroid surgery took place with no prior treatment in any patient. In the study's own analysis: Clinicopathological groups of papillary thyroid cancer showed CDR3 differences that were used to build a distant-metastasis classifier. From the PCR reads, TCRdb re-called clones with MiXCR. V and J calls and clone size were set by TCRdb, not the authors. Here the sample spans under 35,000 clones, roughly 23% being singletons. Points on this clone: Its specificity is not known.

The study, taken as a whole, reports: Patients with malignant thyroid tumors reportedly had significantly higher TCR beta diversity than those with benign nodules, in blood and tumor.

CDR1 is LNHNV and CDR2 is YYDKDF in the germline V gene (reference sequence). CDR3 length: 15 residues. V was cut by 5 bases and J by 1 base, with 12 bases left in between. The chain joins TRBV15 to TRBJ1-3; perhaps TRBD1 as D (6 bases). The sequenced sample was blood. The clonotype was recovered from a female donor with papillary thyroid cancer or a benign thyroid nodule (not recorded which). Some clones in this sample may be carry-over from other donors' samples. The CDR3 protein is CATSRSRGSGNTIYF. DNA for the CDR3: TGTGCCACCAGCCGAAGCAGGGGTTCTGGAAACACCATATATTTT.